These 19 T cell receptor beta chains were sequenced from one sample in a study of cytomegalovirus exposure and HLA in healthy donors. With 60 Vbeta and 13 Jbeta primers, the PCR was carried out. Generated by immunoSEQ multiplex PCR, the TCRdb table keeps only in-frame clones and is missing some. The sample has around 210,000 clones, about 85% seen once; the top ten hold 0.2% to 0.25%. Source material: PBMCs. These TCRs come from a girl aged 2 to 9 in good health and CMV-seronegative.

In this sample, this clone turned up once. V gene TRBV13 combines with J gene TRBJ2-1, with TRBD2 identical over 12 bases. Trimming cost V 3 bases and J 5 bases; bases outside gene matches: 2. The V gene's germline CDR1 is PRHDT and CDR2 FYEKMQ (reference sequence). The CDR3 is made up of 15 amino acids. Here the CDR3 DNA reads TGTGCCAGCAGCTTGCCTAGCGGGAGGGACAATGAGCAGTTCTTC. It specifies CASSLPSGRDNEQFF.

This sequence joins TRBV7-9 and TRBJ2-3; 11 bases match TRBD2. Germline CDR1 reads SEHNR; CDR2 reads FQNEAQ (reference sequence). The CDR3 length is 17 residues. The junction had 6 bases not matched to a gene; V was cut back by 1 base and J by 3 bases. CDR3 loop: CASSLGILAGGTDTQYF. CDR3 DNA sequence: TGTGCCAGCAGCTTAGGTATCCTAGCGGGAGGTACAGATACGCAGTATTTT.

The chain carries TRBV6-5 and TRBJ1-2; D gene ambiguous. Germline V gene data show CDR1 as MNHEY and CDR2 as SVGAGI. V was pared by 7 bases and J by 8 bases, with 11 bases between. The CDR3 length is 11 residues. The CDR3 DNA reads TGTGCCAGCACCGACGGAGGCGGCTACACCTTC. As protein: CASTDGGGYTF.

The chain carries TRBV10-3 and TRBJ1-2; 8 bases agree with TRBD1. V lost 3 bases and J lost 4; bases outside the gene matches: 4. Germline lookup yields CDR1 ENHRY and CDR2 SYGVKD. This CDR3 contains 14 residues. The CDR3 region is CAISEQDRAYGYTF. The CDR3 DNA reads as TGTGCCATCAGTGAACAGGACAGGGCCTATGGCTACACCTTC.

This clone was observed a single time. The chain combines TRBV2 with TRBJ2-5, with TRBD2 as a possible D gene (6 bases). Germline V gene lookup returns CDR1 SNHLY and CDR2 FYNNEI. The CDR3 runs to 15 residues. Between the trimmed V and J ends, which lost 5 bases and 5 bases, there was a span of 18 bases. The CDR3: CASSFAEGYQETQYF. As DNA, the CDR3 is TGTGCCAGCAGTTTCGCGGAGGGGTATCAGGAGACCCAGTACTTC.

V gene TRBV29-1 combines with J gene TRBJ1-1, with D unclear. The CDR3 has 12 amino acids. Between the trimmed V and J ends, which lost 7 bases and 1 base, there was a span of 10 bases. Germline assignment: CDR1 SQVTM and CDR2 ANQGSEA. This chain's CDR3 is CSAGSENTEAFF. As DNA, the CDR3 is TGCAGCGCCGGGTCGGAGAACACTGAAGCTTTCTTT.

The table lists this clone with a few counts. This specimen includes other DNA sequences encoding the same CDR3. CDR3 coding DNA: TGCGCCAGCAGTCTCGGGGGATTGGGAGATACGCAGTATTTT. It yields the protein CASSLGGLGDTQYF. V is TRBV5-1 and J is TRBJ2-3; a weak D match, TRBD2 (6 bases). Trimming shortened V by 5 bases and J by 5 bases, and 15 bases separated the two germline ends. This CDR3 comprises 14 residues. The germline V gene has CDR1 SGHRS and CDR2 YFSETQ. Drawing the rest from reference TRBV5-1 and TRBJ2-3, the complete variable domain is KAGVTQTPRYLIKTRGQQVTLSCSPISGHRSVSWYQQTPGQGLQFLFEYFSETQRNKGNFPGRFSGRQFSNSRSEMNVSTLELGDSALYLCASSLGGLGDTQYFGPGTRLTVL.

The J gene is TRBJ1-4, the V gene TRBV11-2; 7 nucleotides align to TRBD1. Germline V gene data show CDR1 as SGHAT and CDR2 as FQNNGV. This CDR3 has 16 amino acids. With 6 bases clipped from V and 6 bases from J, the junction kept 13 bases outside the gene matches. Here the CDR3 DNA reads TGTGCCAGCAGGGCTGGGAAAGGGGGCGGCCATGAAAAACTGTTTTTT. Its translation: CASRAGKGGGHEKLFF.

V and J are TRBV9 and TRBJ2-3; TRBD2 matches 7 bases. The germline V gene has CDR1 SGDLS and CDR2 YYNGEE. CDR3 length equals 15 residues. V lost 2 bases, J lost 7 bases, and 10 bases stayed unmatched. Here the CDR3 DNA reads TGTGCCAGCAGCGTCGGACTAGTCTTCGACTATACGCAGTATTTT. This gives the protein CASSVGLVFDYTQYF.

V gene TRBV2 combines with J gene TRBJ2-7, with 7 nucleotides matching TRBD1. With V trimmed by 6 bases and J by 2 bases, 4 bases remained unmatched. Looked up from germline, CDR1 is SNHLY and CDR2 is FYNNEI. The CDR3 runs to 13 residues. DNA for the CDR3: TGTGCCAGCAGGAGGGGGCCTGCCTACGAGCAGTACTTC. It translates to CASRRGPAYEQYF.

The chain links TRBV5-4 to TRBJ1-2, with TRBD1 as a possible D gene (5 bases). The V gene's germline CDR1 is SGHNT and CDR2 YYREEE (reference sequence). V was clipped by 0 bases and J by 6 bases, with 21 bases between them. There are 17 residues in the CDR3. Here the CDR3 DNA reads TGTGCCAGCAGCTTGGGCTATCTAAGGGAGGGACCGAATGGCTACACCTTC. Protein product: CASSLGYLREGPNGYTF.

This chain connects TRBV25-1 to TRBJ2-7, with 8 bases that match TRBD2. The CDR3 spans 18 residues. Germline V gene lookup returns CDR1 MGHDK and CDR2 SYGVNS. Trimming removed 4 bases from V and 2 bases from J; junction bases left unmatched: 16. The CDR3 here is CASSGVLRTSRGTYEQYF. The CDR3 region has the DNA TGTGCCAGCAGTGGAGTTTTGCGGACTAGCCGGGGGACCTACGAGCAGTACTTC.

J is TRBJ2-1 and V is TRBV4-2, with D possibly being TRBD2 (7 bases). The CDR3 totals 16 residues. Trimming took 0 bases from V and 8 from J, leaving 17 bases between them. Per the germline V gene, CDR1 is LGHNA and CDR2 is YNFKEQ. CDR3 in DNA: TGTGCCAGCAGCCAAGACTTGGGGGGGGGCCAGGATGAGCAGTTCTTC. It translates to CASSQDLGGGQDEQFF.

Details on this clone: In the same sample, other DNA sequences code for this CDR3. V and J are TRBV9 and TRBJ2-5; 7 bases agree with TRBD2. Losses at the gene ends were 2 bases for V and 5 bases for J; bases not matched to a gene: 0. Germline CDR1 is SGDLS and CDR2 is YYNGEE. The CDR3 length is 12 residues. This CDR3 is CASSVGGETQYF. The CDR3, as DNA: TGTGCCAGCAGCGTGGGGGGGGAGACCCAGTACTTC. Using reference TRBV9 and TRBJ2-5 for the parts outside the CDR3, the full variable domain is DSGVTQTPKHLITATGQRVTLRCSPRSGDLSVYWYQQSLDQGLQFLIQYYNGEERAKGNILERFSAQQFPDLHSELNLSSLELGDSALYFCASSVGGETQYFGPGTRLLVL.

The DNA of the CDR3 is TGCGCCAGCAGTGCGGGGGGACTCCAGGATACGCAGTATTTT. Its translation is CASSAGGLQDTQYF. The chain joins TRBV10-1 to TRBJ2-3, with 7 bases fitting TRBD2. With V trimmed by 4 bases and J by 6 bases, 7 bases remained unmatched. CDR1 is WNHNN and CDR2 is SYGVQD in the germline V gene (reference sequence). CDR3 length: 14 amino acids.

The chain is built from TRBV5-1 and TRBJ1-1; TRBD1 agrees at 7 bases. In germline, CDR1 is SGHRS, CDR2 YFSETQ. The V segment lost 4 bases and the J segment 4 bases; nucleotides outside the gene matches: 7. The CDR3 runs 14 residues. For the CDR3, the DNA is TGCGCCAGCAGCGCGGGACAGTCCGGCACTGAAGCTTTCTTT. Translating gives CASSAGQSGTEAFF.

The V and J genes are TRBV6-5 and TRBJ2-3; TRBD1 is a possible D gene (6 bases). Trimming pared 4 bases from V and 0 bases from J, leaving 11 bases between. The CDR3 spans 15 residues. Germline V gene lookup returns CDR1 MNHEY and CDR2 SVGAGI. This CDR3 is CASSSYTGSTDTQYF. CDR3 sequence (DNA): TGTGCCAGCAGTTCCTACACAGGGAGCACAGATACGCAGTATTTT.

Concerning this clone itself: The identical CDR3 is also encoded by other nucleotide sequences in the sample. V usage is TRBV5-1 and J usage is TRBJ2-1; 10 nucleotides align to TRBD2. After removal of 0 bases from V and 6 bases from J, the junction contained 3 bases not matched to a gene. This CDR3 comprises 15 residues. The germline V gene has CDR1 SGHRS and CDR2 YFSETQ. In nucleotides, the CDR3 is TGCGCCAGCAGCTTGGAACTAGCGGGGTTCAATGAGCAGTTCTTC. Translating gives CASSLELAGFNEQFF.

This clone was counted a few times. The chain carries TRBV10-3 and TRBJ2-3, with TRBD2 matching 9 bases. The CDR3 spans 14 residues. CDR1 is ENHRY, CDR2 SYGVKD, per germline. The V and J ends lost 2 bases and 11 bases, in that order; junction bases with no gene match: 8. CDR3 region: CAISEQAGGPEQYF. The CDR3 DNA is TGTGCCATCAGTGAGCAGGCGGGAGGGCCGGAGCAGTATTTT.